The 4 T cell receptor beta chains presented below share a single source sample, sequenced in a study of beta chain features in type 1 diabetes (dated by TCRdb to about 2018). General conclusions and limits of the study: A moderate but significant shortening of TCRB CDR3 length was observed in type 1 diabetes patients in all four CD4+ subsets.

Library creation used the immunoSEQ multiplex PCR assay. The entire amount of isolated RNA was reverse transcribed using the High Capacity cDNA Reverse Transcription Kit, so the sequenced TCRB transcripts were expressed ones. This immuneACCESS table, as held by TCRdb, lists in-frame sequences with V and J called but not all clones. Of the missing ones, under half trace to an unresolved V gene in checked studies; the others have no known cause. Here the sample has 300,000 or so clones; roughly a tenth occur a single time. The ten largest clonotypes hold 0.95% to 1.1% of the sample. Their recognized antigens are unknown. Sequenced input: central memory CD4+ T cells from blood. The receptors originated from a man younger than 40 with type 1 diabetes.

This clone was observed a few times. CDR3 protein: CASSLGLQETYEQYF. The CDR3 DNA reads as TGTGCCAGCAGCTTGGGTCTTCAGGAAACCTACGAGCAGTACTTC. The chain recombines TRBV5-6 with TRBJ2-7; D gene ambiguous. The CDR3 is made up of 15 amino acids. The germline gives CDR1 SGHDT, CDR2 YYEEEE. Trimming stripped 0 bases from V and 2 bases from J, with 12 bases between.

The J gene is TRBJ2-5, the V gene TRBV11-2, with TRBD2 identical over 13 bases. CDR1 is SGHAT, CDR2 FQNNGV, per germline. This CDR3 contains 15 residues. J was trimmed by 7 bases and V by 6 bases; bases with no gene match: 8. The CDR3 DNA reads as TGTGCCAGCAGTATACTAGCGGGGGGGCCAGGGACCCAGTACTTC. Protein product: CASSILAGGPGTQYF.

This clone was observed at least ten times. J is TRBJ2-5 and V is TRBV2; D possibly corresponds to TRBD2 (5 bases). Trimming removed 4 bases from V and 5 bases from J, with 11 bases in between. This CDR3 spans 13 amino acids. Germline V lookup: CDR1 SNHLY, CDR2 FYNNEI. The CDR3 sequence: CASSVRDYETQYF. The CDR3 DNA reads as TGTGCCAGCAGTGTTCGGGATTACGAGACCCAGTACTTC.

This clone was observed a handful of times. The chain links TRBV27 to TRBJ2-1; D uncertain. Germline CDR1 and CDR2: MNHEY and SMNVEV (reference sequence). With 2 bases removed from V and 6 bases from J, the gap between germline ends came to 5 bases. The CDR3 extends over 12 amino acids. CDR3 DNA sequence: TGTGCCAGCAGTTTAATGGGCAATGAGCAGTTCTTC. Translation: CASSLMGNEQFF.